What follows are 20 T cell receptor beta chains derived from one specimen sequenced in a study of control samples from healthy donors and cancer patients. The assay was immunoSEQ multiplex PCR, and TCRdb's table has in-frame clones only and misses some. The data show 350,000 to 450,000 clones, about nine tenths seen once. Sequencing input: PBMCs. These receptors all come from a man aged 35-49 years with head and neck cancer.

The J gene is TRBJ1-2, the V gene TRBV5-4; 10 nucleotides agree with TRBD1. The CDR3 runs 13 residues. V gave up 4 bases and J gave up 5 bases; unmatched junction bases: 2. CDR1 is SGHNT, CDR2 YYREEE, per germline (reference sequence). CDR3 DNA: TGTGCCAGCAGCACGGGACAGGGGTATGGCTACACCTTC. It encodes CASSTGQGYGYTF.

The rearrangement links TRBV11-2 to TRBJ2-2, with D possibly TRBD1 on 6 matching bases. The germline V and J ends were trimmed by 1 base and 6 bases, with 12 bases remaining between them. This CDR3 is built from 15 residues. CDR1 and CDR2 (germline): SGHAT, FQNNGV. The CDR3 DNA is TGTGCCAGCAGCTTAGGGGGGCTGGGTTCCGGGGAGCTGTTTTTT. As protein: CASSLGGLGSGELFF.

The J gene is TRBJ2-1, the V gene TRBV7-3, with 7 bases fitting TRBD2. This CDR3 spans 15 amino acids. CDR1 and CDR2 from the germline V gene are SGHTA and FQGTGA. V lost 0 bases to trimming and J lost 5 bases; unmatched junction nucleotides: 4. The CDR3 spells CASSLTGLADNEQFF. The CDR3 region has the DNA TGTGCCAGCAGCTTAACAGGTCTAGCGGACAATGAGCAGTTCTTC.

V and J are TRBV28 and TRBJ1-2, with D hard to call. V lost 8 bases and J lost 5, with 15 bases in between. Germline V gene lookup returns CDR1 MDHEN and CDR2 SYDVKM. The CDR3 is made up of 13 amino acids. The CDR3 DNA follows: TGTGCCAGCTGGCGGCGGGCTACATATGGCTACACCTTC. Protein product: CASWRRATYGYTF.

For this clone: Relative to the germline gene, one junction end is altered; a read error may explain this. In DNA, the CDR3 is TGTGCCAGCAGTGACTCCGTGTCTGGAAACACCATATATTTT. Its protein product is CASSDSVSGNTIYF. The chain has TRBV6-5 and TRBJ1-3; D unresolved. Germline CDR1 and CDR2: MNHEY and SVGAGI. The CDR3 totals 14 residues.

The chain uses TRBV10-1 and TRBJ2-5; 9 bases are shared with TRBD2. The V segment lost 4 bases and the J segment 5 bases; nucleotides outside the gene matches: 14. Germline V gene lookup returns CDR1 WNHNN and CDR2 SYGVQD (reference sequence). CDR3 length equals 17 residues. This chain's CDR3 is CASSGPLRAGGQETQYF. The CDR3 bases are TGCGCCAGCAGTGGTCCCTTGAGAGCGGGAGGTCAGGAGACCCAGTACTTC.

The gene calls are TRBV19 and TRBJ1-1, with D maybe TRBD1 (5 bases). V was pared by 6 bases and J by 0 bases, with 8 bases between. From germline, CDR1 is LNHDA and CDR2 SQIVND (reference sequence). The CDR3 totals 13 residues. The CDR3 nucleotides are TGTGCCAGTAGACGGGGCATGAACACTGAAGCTTTCTTT. Translated, it gives CASRRGMNTEAFF.

This clone occurred once. V gene TRBV7-2 combines with J gene TRBJ1-6; 8 bases are shared with TRBD1. This CDR3 comprises 16 residues. Germline CDR1 reads SGHTA; CDR2 reads FQGNSA. With 0 bases clipped from V and 9 bases from J, the junction kept 7 bases outside the gene matches. The CDR3: CASSLAETGACSPLHF. The CDR3 bases are TGTGCCAGCAGCTTAGCCGAGACAGGGGCCTGTTCACCCCTCCACTTT.

The V and J genes are TRBV5-1 and TRBJ2-3, with D possibly matching TRBD1 (5 bases). Germline loops: CDR1 SGHRS, CDR2 YFSETQ. This CDR3 comprises 13 residues. The ends were cut back, 7 bases at V and 2 bases at J, with 11 bases in the middle. The CDR3 DNA reads as TGCGCCAGCCAGGACATAGTCACAGATACGCAGTATTTT. Translated: CASQDIVTDTQYF.

The chain's CDR3 is CATSDWSNTEAFF. Here the CDR3 DNA reads TGTGCCACCAGTGATTGGTCGAACACTGAAGCTTTCTTT. The rearrangement joins TRBV24-1 to TRBJ1-1, with D uncertain. The germline V gene encodes CDR1 KGHDR and CDR2 SFDVKD. The CDR3 totals 13 residues. Trimming took off 2 bases at V and 1 base at J, with 4 bases between the two ends.

This chain joins TRBV4-2 and TRBJ2-7; 12 bases line up with TRBD1. V shed 0 bases and J 6 bases; nucleotides not matched to a gene: 0. This CDR3 region has 14 residues. Germline values: CDR1 LGHNA, CDR2 YNFKEQ. Here the CDR3 DNA reads TGTGCCAGCAGCCAAGAGGGACAGGGGGCCGAGCAGTACTTC. This sequence encodes CASSQEGQGAEQYF.

V gene TRBV10-1 combines with J gene TRBJ2-7, with TRBD1 as a possible D gene (5 bases). Germline V gene lookup returns CDR1 WNHNN and CDR2 SYGVQD (reference sequence). This CDR3 has 14 amino acids. V gave up 3 bases and J gave up 3 bases, with 12 bases separating them. The CDR3 DNA reads as TGCGCCAGCAGTGATCCGACAGAGCACTACGAGCAGTACTTC. The encoded protein is CASSDPTEHYEQYF.

The V gene is TRBV5-1, the J gene TRBJ2-3; D unclear. The CDR3 runs 14 residues. The germline V and J ends were trimmed by 1 base and 0 bases, with 6 bases remaining between them. The V gene's germline CDR1 is SGHRS and CDR2 YFSETQ. This CDR3 is CASSLSESTDTQYF. As DNA, the CDR3 is TGCGCCAGCAGCTTGTCAGAGAGCACAGATACGCAGTATTTT. Based on the CDR3 plus reference TRBV5-1 and TRBJ2-3, the full variable domain is KAGVTQTPRYLIKTRGQQVTLSCSPISGHRSVSWYQQTPGQGLQFLFEYFSETQRNKGNFPGRFSGRQFSNSRSEMNVSTLELGDSALYLCASSLSESTDTQYFGPGTRLTVL.

The chain is built from TRBV7-9 and TRBJ2-2; D unclear. The CDR3 extends over 13 amino acids. Germline loops: CDR1 SEHNR, CDR2 FQNEAQ (reference sequence). Trimming left V 5 bases short and J 5 bases short, with 9 bases between. The DNA of the CDR3 is TGTGCCAGCAGCCCGATAGGGACCGGGGAGCTGTTTTTT. Translated: CASSPIGTGELFF. Full variable domain (outside the CDR3, taken from reference TRBV7-9 and TRBJ2-2): DTGVSQNPRHKITKRGQNVTFRCDPISEHNRLYWYRQTLGQGPEFLTYFQNEAQLEKSRLLSDRFSAERPKGSFSTLEIQRTEQGDSAMYLCASSPIGTGELFFGEGSRLTVL.

The chain employs TRBV6-5 and TRBJ2-7; no definite D call. CDR1 is MNHEY and CDR2 is SVGAGI in the germline V gene. The CDR3 spans 14 residues. V dropped 6 bases and J dropped 2 bases, with 14 bases sitting between them. CDR3 loop: CASSSGVSTYEQYF. The CDR3 coding sequence is TGTGCCAGCAGCTCGGGTGTGTCCACCTACGAGCAGTACTTC.

The chain couples TRBV19 to TRBJ1-6; no clear D gene. Trimming shortened V by 5 bases and J by 5 bases, and 16 bases separated the two germline ends. This CDR3 comprises 16 residues. CDR1 and CDR2 (germline): LNHDA, SQIVND (reference sequence). CDR3 in amino acids: CASSAPGRQDNSPLHF. The CDR3 DNA reads as TGTGCCAGTAGTGCGCCGGGGAGACAAGATAATTCACCCCTCCACTTT.

V usage is TRBV30 and J usage is TRBJ2-1; tentatively, D is TRBD1 (6 bases). This CDR3 contains 16 residues. The V end was cut by 3 bases, the J end by 2 bases, with 17 bases between. Germline V gene data show CDR1 as GTSNPN and CDR2 as SVGIG (reference sequence). Written as DNA, the CDR3 is TGTGCCTGGAGCCGACGGAACAGGGTTACCTACAATGAGCAGTTCTTC. It yields the protein CAWSRRNRVTYNEQFF.

The chain has TRBV5-1 and TRBJ2-5, with D possibly TRBD2 on 5 matching bases. Germline V gene lookup returns CDR1 SGHRS and CDR2 YFSETQ. This CDR3 region has 13 residues. V lost 4 bases and J 1 base, leaving 8 bases between the germline ends. CDR3 loop: CASSPDSQETQYF. CDR3 coding DNA: TGCGCCAGCAGCCCGGACTCCCAAGAGACCCAGTACTTC.

The rearrangement links TRBV29-1 to TRBJ2-3; TRBD2 matches 9 bases. Germline trimming cut 6 bases from V and 0 bases from J; bases unmatched to any gene: 7. This CDR3 region has 15 residues. The germline V gene encodes CDR1 SQVTM and CDR2 ANQGSEA. CDR3 region: CSVKAGGWSTDTQYF. CDR3 nucleotides: TGCAGCGTAAAAGCGGGGGGATGGAGCACAGATACGCAGTATTTT.

The chain is built from TRBV13 and TRBJ2-1, with D perhaps TRBD1 (5 bases). CDR1 and CDR2 (germline): PRHDT, FYEKMQ (reference sequence). V dropped 5 bases and J dropped 13 bases, with 12 bases sitting between them. The CDR3 is 11 amino acids. CDR3 sequence: CASSLHGQQFF. The CDR3 nucleotides are TGTGCCAGCAGCCTCCACGGACAACAGTTCTTC.